Listed here are 10 T cell receptor beta chains from one sample, sequenced in a study of cytomegalovirus exposure and HLA in healthy donors. The assay was immunoSEQ multiplex PCR, and TCRdb's table has in-frame clones only and misses some. The sample contains about 330,000 clones, 80% to 90% of which appear only once. Specimen: PBMCs. Source of these receptors: a young woman in good health and CMV-seronegative.

The chain combines TRBV4-2 with TRBJ2-1, with 7 nucleotides matching TRBD2. This CDR3 is 17 amino acids long. Looked up from germline, CDR1 is LGHNA and CDR2 is YNFKEQ. Unmatched junction bases numbered 12, after V lost 0 bases and J lost 7 bases. The chain's CDR3 is CASSQDPAGRGNNEQFF. The CDR3 DNA sequence: TGTGCCAGCAGCCAAGATCCAGCGGGAAGGGGTAATAATGAGCAGTTCTTC.

This chain connects TRBV18 to TRBJ1-5, with D perhaps matching TRBD1 (5 bases). The germline CDR1 and CDR2 sequences are KGHSH and LQKENI. V lost 3 bases, J lost 2 bases, and 17 bases lay in between. This CDR3 has 17 residues. The CDR3 spells CASSPYAGGRGNQPQHF. The CDR3 DNA reads TGTGCCAGCTCACCTTACGCGGGGGGTCGAGGCAATCAGCCCCAGCATTTT.

The chain has TRBV19 and TRBJ1-4, with TRBD1 matching 9 bases. Germline V gives CDR1 LNHDA, CDR2 SQIVND (reference sequence). Trimming at V came to 10 bases and at J to 12 bases, leaving 18 bases not matched to a gene. The CDR3 sequence is 15 residues long. CDR3 coding DNA: TGTGCCACCGCAAACCCCGGACAGGGGTTGAGGGAACTGTTTTTT. It encodes CATANPGQGLRELFF.

CDR3 coding DNA: TGTGCCAGCATCGACGGACAGGGGGCCAAGGGGACTGAAGCTTTCTTT. Translation gives CASIDGQGAKGTEAFF. The chain joins TRBV2 to TRBJ1-1; 11 bases are shared with TRBD1. This CDR3 has 16 amino acids. The junction had 12 bases not matched to a gene; V was cut back by 7 bases and J by 5 bases. CDR1 SNHLY and CDR2 FYNNEI come from the germline V gene.

This chain joins TRBV10-3 and TRBJ2-7; possibly TRBD1 for D (6 bases). CDR3 length equals 13 residues. V lost 2 bases and J 5 bases, leaving 10 bases between the germline ends. Germline CDR1 is ENHRY and CDR2 is SYGVKD. The DNA of the CDR3 is TGTGCCATCAGTGAGCGGACAGACCACGAGCAGTACTTC. As protein: CAISERTDHEQYF.

This clone was counted a few times. The chain has TRBV6-5 and TRBJ1-5; D might be TRBD1 (6 bases). Germline V gene lookup returns CDR1 MNHEY and CDR2 SVGAGI. Trimming removed 5 bases from V and 7 bases from J, with 12 bases in between. The CDR3 contains 13 residues. The CDR3 protein is CASSNRVGQPQHF. CDR3 bases: TGTGCCAGCAGTAACAGGGTTGGACAGCCCCAGCATTTT.

The V gene is TRBV6-5, the J gene TRBJ1-2; 7 bases map to TRBD1. CDR3 length: 13 amino acids. Germline CDR1 reads MNHEY; CDR2 reads SVGAGI. V trimming: 4 bases; J trimming: 6 bases; junction bases outside the gene matches: 5. The CDR3 nucleotides are TGTGCCAGCAGTTCGTCCGGGACAGATGGCTACACCTTC. Its protein product is CASSSSGTDGYTF.

J is TRBJ1-1 and V is TRBV7-2; the D is unclear. Per the germline V gene, CDR1 is SGHTA and CDR2 is FQGNSA. V was shortened by 6 bases and J by 0 bases, with 5 bases between the two germline ends. The length of the CDR3 is 12 residues. The DNA of the CDR3 is TGTGCCAGCAGAATCATGAACACTGAAGCTTTCTTT. Amino acids: CASRIMNTEAFF.

The chain employs TRBV11-3 and TRBJ2-1; D possibly corresponds to TRBD1 (6 bases). There are 16 residues in the CDR3. Trimming stripped 0 bases from V and 1 base from J, with 10 bases between. CDR1 is SGHNT, CDR2 YENEEA, per germline. CDR3 amino acids: CASSLDSQGSYNEQFF. Written as DNA, the CDR3 is TGTGCCAGCAGCTTAGATTCACAGGGTTCCTACAATGAGCAGTTCTTC.

V and J are TRBV9 and TRBJ2-7; D is perhaps TRBD1 (6 bases). Trimming left V 4 bases short and J 1 base short, with 15 bases between. The CDR3 is 15 residues long. The germline gives CDR1 SGDLS, CDR2 YYNGEE. CDR3 in DNA: TGTGCCAGCAGCCCATATAAGGACAGTTCCTACGAGCAGTACTTC. As protein: CASSPYKDSSYEQYF.